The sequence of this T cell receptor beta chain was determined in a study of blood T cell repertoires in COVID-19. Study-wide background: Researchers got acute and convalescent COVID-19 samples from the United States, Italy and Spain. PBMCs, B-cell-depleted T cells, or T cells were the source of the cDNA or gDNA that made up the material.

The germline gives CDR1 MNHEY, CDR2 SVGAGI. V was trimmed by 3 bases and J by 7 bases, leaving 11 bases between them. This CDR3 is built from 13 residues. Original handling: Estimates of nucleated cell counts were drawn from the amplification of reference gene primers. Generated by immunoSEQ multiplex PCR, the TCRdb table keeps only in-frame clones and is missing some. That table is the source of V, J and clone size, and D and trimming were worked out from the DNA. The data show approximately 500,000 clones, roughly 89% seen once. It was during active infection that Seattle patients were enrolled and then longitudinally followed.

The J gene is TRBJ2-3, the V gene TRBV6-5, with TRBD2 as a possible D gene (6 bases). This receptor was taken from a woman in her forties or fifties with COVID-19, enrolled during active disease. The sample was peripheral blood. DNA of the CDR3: TGTGCCAGCAGTTATACCCTAGCGTATACGCAGTATTTT. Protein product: CASSYTLAYTQYF.